The text below deals with one TCR beta chain. The antigen this receptor binds is unknown. No base quality values were provided; no much bigger clone lies one nucleotide off. Libraries were made using RT-PCR. For sequencing, a NextSeq 550 was employed. Using fastp at Q25 and MiXCR, TCRdb reprocessed the public reads and kept productive beta chains. Every entry covers one CDR3 protein and lists the most common genes and DNA from its rows. The sample table shows a few hundred thousand distinct CDR3 sequences, and around 41% are seen once. The ten largest make up roughly 11% of the sample. The data derive from a study of patients and donors after allogeneic stem cell transplantation (dated by TCRdb to the early 2020s). The clonotype was recovered from a human donor who was either an allogeneic HSCT recipient or a stem cell or donor lymphocyte infusion donor (not recorded which). It is not recorded whose cells these are; they may come from a transplant donor. Sequenced input: blood, either unsorted or a sorted T cell fraction (not recorded which).

At the DNA level, the sequence is TGTGCCAGCAGCTTAATCGGGTCAGGGGTCCAGCCCCAGCATTTT. Its protein is CASSLIGSGVQPQHF. The rearrangement combines TRBV7-2 with TRBJ1-5; a tentative D match to TRBD1 spans 6 bases. From a lookup of the germline V gene, CDR1 and CDR2 are SGHTA and FQGNSA. V is pared back by 2 bases and J by 7 bases, with 15 bases lying between the germline termini. From cysteine to phenylalanine, the CDR3 is 15 amino acids long. The CDR3 DNA has 45 bases and is translated from base 1.